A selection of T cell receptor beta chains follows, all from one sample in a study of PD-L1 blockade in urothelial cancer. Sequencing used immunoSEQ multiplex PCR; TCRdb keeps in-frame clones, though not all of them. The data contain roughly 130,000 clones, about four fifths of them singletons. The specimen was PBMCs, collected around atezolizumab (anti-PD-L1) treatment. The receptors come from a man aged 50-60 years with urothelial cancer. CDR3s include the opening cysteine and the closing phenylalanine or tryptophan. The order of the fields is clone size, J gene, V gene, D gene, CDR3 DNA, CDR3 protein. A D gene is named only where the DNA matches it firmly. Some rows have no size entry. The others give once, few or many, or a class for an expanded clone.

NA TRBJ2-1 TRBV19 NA TGTGCCAGTAGTGAGGCGGGATACAATGAGCAGTTCTTC CASSEAGYNEQFF
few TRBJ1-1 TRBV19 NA TGTGCCAGTAGTAACTCGGTTCTGAACACTGAAGCTTTCTTT CASSNSVLNTEAFF
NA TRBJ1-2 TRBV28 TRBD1 TGTGCCAGCAGTTTATCTGGACAGGGGGGAAACTATGGCTACACCTTC CASSLSGQGGNYGYTF
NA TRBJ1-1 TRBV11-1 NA TGTGCCAGCAGCTTAGGGGGGCACCTCATGAACACTGAAGCTTTCTTT CASSLGGHLMNTEAFF
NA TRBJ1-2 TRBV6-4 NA TGTGCCAGCAGTGACTCGTTAGTTCGGGGTTACTATGGCTACACCTTC CASSDSLVRGYYGYTF
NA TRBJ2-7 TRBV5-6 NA TGTGCCAGCAGCTCCGAGCAGGTCGGCCCCTCCGAGCAGTACTTC CASSSEQVGPSEQYF
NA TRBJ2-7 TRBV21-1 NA TGTGCCAGCAGCAGTAGACTAGCGGGGCCCACCTCTGTTCGGATATACGAGCAGTACTTC CASSSRLAGPTSVRIYEQYF
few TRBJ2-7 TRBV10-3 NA TGTGCCATCAGTGAGACGAAGCGGGTCTTCTCCTACGAGCAGTACTTC CAISETKRVFSYEQYF
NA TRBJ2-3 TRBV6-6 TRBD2 TGTGCCAGCAGTGCGAGCGGGGCTCCGGATACGCAGTATTTT CASSASGAPDTQYF
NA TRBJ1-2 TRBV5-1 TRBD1 TGCGCCAGCAGCTCCCGGGACAGCAACTATGGCTACACCTTC CASSSRDSNYGYTF
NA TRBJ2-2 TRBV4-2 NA TGTGCCAGCAGCCAAGAGCCAGCGGGTCCTAACACCGGGGAGCTGTTTTTT CASSQEPAGPNTGELFF
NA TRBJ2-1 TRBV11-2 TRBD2 TGTGCCAGCAGCGCACCGGGACTAGCGGGAGGTCGGAATGAGCAGTTCTTC CASSAPGLAGGRNEQFF
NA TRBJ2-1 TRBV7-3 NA TGTGCCAGCAGCTTATTAGGGGGCGGGGATGAGCAGTTCTTC CASSLLGGGDEQFF
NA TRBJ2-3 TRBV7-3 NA TGTGCCAGCAGCTTAACGGGGGCGGCAGATACGCAGTATTTT CASSLTGAADTQYF
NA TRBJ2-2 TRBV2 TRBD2 TGTGCCAGCAGCGACCGATTGACTAGCGGGAGACCCGGGGAGCTGTTTTTT CASSDRLTSGRPGELFF
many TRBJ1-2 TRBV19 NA TGTGCCAGTAGTTTTTTACAGAACTATGGCTACACCTTC CASSFLQNYGYTF
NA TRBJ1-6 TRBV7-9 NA TGTGCCAGCAGCTTATGGTTAGAGGGAAAGTCACCCCTCCACTTT CASSLWLEGKSPLHF
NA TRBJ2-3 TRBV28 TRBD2 TGTGCCAGCAGTCCGGCCGCCGGACTAGCGGGAGGAGATACGCAGTATTTT CASSPAAGLAGGDTQYF
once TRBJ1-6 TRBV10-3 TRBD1 TGTGCCACGCTAGGGGGCATGATGGGGAATTCACCCCTCCACTTT CATLGGMMGNSPLHF
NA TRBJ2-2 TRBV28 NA TGTGCCAGCAGCGAAGGAGGGGCAGGAAACACCGGGGAGCTGTTTTTT CASSEGGAGNTGELFF
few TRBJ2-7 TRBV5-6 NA TGTGCCAGCAGCTGGGACTTACAATTGGAGCAGTACTTC CASSWDLQLEQYF
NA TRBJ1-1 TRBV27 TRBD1 TGTGCCAGCAGTCCCCTACAGGGGTGGATCACTGAAGCTTTCTTT CASSPLQGWITEAFF
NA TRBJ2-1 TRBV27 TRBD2 TGTGCCAGCACCGGGGGACTAGCGGGTCACTACAATGAGCAGTTCTTC CASTGGLAGHYNEQFF
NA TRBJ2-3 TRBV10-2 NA TGCGCCAGCAGTGAGCGACGCGGAATCCCAGATACGCAGTATTTT CASSERRGIPDTQYF
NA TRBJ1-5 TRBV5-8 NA TGTGCCAGCAGCTTCAACAGGGATCAGCCCCAGCATTTT CASSFNRDQPQHF
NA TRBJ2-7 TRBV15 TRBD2 TGTGCCACCAGCAGAGATACGGGGACTAGCGGGAGGAGACACTTC CATSRDTGTSGRRHF
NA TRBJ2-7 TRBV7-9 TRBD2 TGTGCCAGCAGCCCCTCCAAACTAGCGGGAGGCTACGAGCAGTACTTC CASSPSKLAGGYEQYF
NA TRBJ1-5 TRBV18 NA TGTGCCAGCTCACCCTATAATCAGCCCCAGCATTTT CASSPYNQPQHF
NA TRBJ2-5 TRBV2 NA TGTGCCAGCAGGAAGGGCAGGGGTCCGCAAGAGACCCAGTACTTC CASRKGRGPQETQYF
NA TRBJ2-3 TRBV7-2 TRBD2 TGTGCCAGCAGCTTGGGGTGGTCGCGGGAGGGCTCAGATACGCAGTATTTT CASSLGWSREGSDTQYF
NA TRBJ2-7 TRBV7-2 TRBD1 TGTGCCAGCAGCTCCGGGCGGACAGGGAGCCACGAGCAGTACTTC CASSSGRTGSHEQYF
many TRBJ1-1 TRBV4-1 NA TGCGCCAGCAGCCAAGTTAGAGGGGAGGACACTGAAGCTTTCTTT CASSQVRGEDTEAFF
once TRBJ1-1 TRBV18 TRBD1 TGTGCCAGCTCATCCGGGACAGGGACCCTCTCCATGAACACTGAAGCTTTCTTT CASSSGTGTLSMNTEAFF
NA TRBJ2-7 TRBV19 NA TGTGCCAGTAGTCCGCAGGGTACCTACGAGCAGTACTTC CASSPQGTYEQYF
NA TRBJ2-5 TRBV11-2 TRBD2 TGTGCCAGCAGCGGGACTAGATCTGGAGAGACCCAGTACTTC CASSGTRSGETQYF
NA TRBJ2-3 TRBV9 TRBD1 TGTGCCAGCAGCGTAGGAACAGGGGGGAGCACAGATACGCAGTATTTT CASSVGTGGSTDTQYF
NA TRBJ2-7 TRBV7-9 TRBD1 TGTGCCAGCAGCTCCTGGGGACAGAACTACGAGCAGTACTTC CASSSWGQNYEQYF
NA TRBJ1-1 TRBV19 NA TGTGCCAGTAGTATCACGACAGGCACTGAAGCTTTCTTT CASSITTGTEAFF
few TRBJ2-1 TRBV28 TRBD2 TGTGCCAGCGGGGGGGAGGCCCCTCACGGTGAGCAGTTCTTC CASGGEAPHGEQFF
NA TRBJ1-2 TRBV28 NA TGTGCCAGCAGTACCCGGACAGCCCTCTATGGCTACACCTTC CASSTRTALYGYTF
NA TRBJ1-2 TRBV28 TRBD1 TGTGCCAGCAGTACAGGGGGACGTGGCTACACCTTC CASSTGGRGYTF
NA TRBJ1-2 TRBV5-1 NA TGCGCCAGCAGCTTAAGCGGGGGAAACTATGGCTACACCTTC CASSLSGGNYGYTF
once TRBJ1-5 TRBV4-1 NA TGCGCCAGCAGCAACACCCAGGGTTCCGGGCAGCCCCAGCATTTT CASSNTQGSGQPQHF
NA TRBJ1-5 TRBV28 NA TGTGCCAGCAGTGGTAGGGGTGGGCAGCCCCAGCATTTT CASSGRGGQPQHF
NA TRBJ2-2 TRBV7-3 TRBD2 TGTGCCAGCAGCTTAGCTAGCGGGGGCACCGGGGAGCTGTTTTTT CASSLASGGTGELFF
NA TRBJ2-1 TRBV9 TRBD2 TGTGCCAGCAGCAGGAGCGGGATCTCCTACAATGAGCAGTTCTTC CASSRSGISYNEQFF
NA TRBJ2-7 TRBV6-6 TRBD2 TGTGCCAGCGGGTGGGCGGGAGGCTACGAGCAGTACTTC CASGWAGGYEQYF
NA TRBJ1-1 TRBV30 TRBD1 TGTGCCTTCTTGACAGGGGCGGGGGTCAACACTGAAGCTTTCTTT CAFLTGAGVNTEAFF
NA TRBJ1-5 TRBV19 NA TGTGCCAGTAATACAGGGAAGGGTCAGCCCCAGCATTTT CASNTGKGQPQHF
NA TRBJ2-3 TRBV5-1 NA TGCGCCAGCAGCTTGGCCCAGAGGGAGCAGTATTTT CASSLAQREQYF
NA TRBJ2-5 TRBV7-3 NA TGTGCCAGCAGCTTAACCCTTACCTCAGGGGCCCAGTACTTC CASSLTLTSGAQYF
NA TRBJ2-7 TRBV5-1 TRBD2 TGCGCCAGCAGCCGGGGGACTAGCGGAATCTACGAGCAGTACTTC CASSRGTSGIYEQYF
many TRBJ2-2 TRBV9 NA TGTGCCAGCAGCCCTAGTATCACCGGGGAGCTGTTTTTT CASSPSITGELFF